The text below deals with one TCR beta chain. Its antigen has not been determined. Base qualities are missing; no much larger clone stands one base away. The entry originates in a study of blood T cell repertoires in COVID-19 (dated by TCRdb to 2020 to 2021). Regarding the research as a whole: Samples from collaborators originated in the United States, Italy and Spain and spanned both the acute and convalescent phases of COVID-19. Samples were obtained from the ongoing ImmuneRACE study (first 160 participants) and from over 1,000 subjects provided by 6 global collaborators. Sample metadata almost always included a de-identified subject ID, COVID-19 status, age in years and sex. Subjects who had been exposed to COVID-19, were actively infected with it, or had recovered from it provided the deeply sampled blood TCRbeta repertoires that made up the dataset. The material from the prospective study consisted of cDNA or gDNA derived from T cells, B-cell-depleted T cells, or PBMCs. Where available, HLA class I and class II types were taken from metadata supplied by the sample provider and were not determined by assay-based typing. A freely available public database, intended as a resource for researchers studying the immune response to SARS-CoV-2, is where the repertoires were released. Paper-wide results and their limitations: The quantity of clinical and demographic metadata differed by source and by participant and was supplied without curation.

A second Seattle source provided samples from volunteer blood donors who had recovered from COVID-19. Each collaborating institution followed its own protocols to collect whole blood in K2EDTA tubes. For TCRbeta analysis, collaborators shipped samples in one of three forms: frozen whole blood, isolated PBMCs, or DNA extracted from either of those sample types. TCRbeta CDR3 regions were amplified from genomic DNA by means of the immunoSEQ Assay, a bias-controlled multiplex PCR. Concerning the study's data processing: Within the assay, amplification of reference gene primers was used to estimate how many nucleated cells each sample contained. Sequence reads were collapsed and filtered to measure the absolute abundance of every unique TCRbeta CDR3 rearrangement. Productive Simpson clonality was computed per sample as the square root of Simpson's diversity index over productive rearrangements. The immuneACCESS repertoire file appears here via TCRdb, limited to in-frame rearrangements. These files lack a portion of the clones; in checked studies, under half of the deficit traces to unresolved V genes, and the cause of the others is not known. The DNA gave D and trimming, while V, J and clone size come from that table. This sample holds hundreds of thousands of clones; approximately 86% were observed only once. The ten largest clones add up to around 1.5% of the sample.

Ends trimmed: V by 4 bases, J by 3 bases; bases unmatched to a gene: 10. The CDR3 sequence holds 16 residues, the cysteine and phenylalanine included. The only DNA kept is the CDR3, 48 bases in frame from the first base. Based on the germline V gene (reference sequence), the CDR1 and CDR2 sequences are LGHDT and YNNKEL. The specimen was peripheral blood. The TCR comes from a woman in her fifties or sixties who had recovered from COVID-19. The chain is encoded by TRBV3-1 (or the pseudogene TRBV3-2) joined to TRBJ2-3; 7 of the junction bases match TRBD2. The CDR3 protein: CASSLRGWGGTDTQYF. The DNA reads TGTGCCAGCAGCCTCCGAGGGTGGGGAGGGACAGATACGCAGTATTTT.